Listed below are T cell receptor beta chains from one sample, sequenced in a study of blood T cell repertoires in COVID-19. Repertoires were generated with immunoSEQ multiplex PCR, while TCRdb's copy carries only in-frame clones and drops some. The data hold fewer than 20,000 clones, with approximately 88% observed a single time. The sample consisted of peripheral blood. These receptors were collected from a human donor in a cohort sampled during active COVID-19. The donor label of this sample is uncertain. CDR3s include the opening cysteine and the closing phenylalanine or tryptophan. A D gene is named only where the DNA matches it firmly. The size of a clone is reported for some rows only, either as once, few or many, or as a class for expanded clones.

NA	TRBV5-4	NA	TRBJ2-6	TGTGCCAGCAGCTCCGGACCCCGGGACTCTGGGGCCAACGTCCTGACTTTC	CASSSGPRDSGANVLTF
NA	TRBV7-2	NA	TRBJ2-7	TGTGCCAGCAGCTTAGATGGACACAGCTCCTACGAGCAGTACTTC	CASSLDGHSSYEQYF
NA	TRBV13	NA	TRBJ2-7	TGTGCCAGCAGCCGGACCGGATATGGGAGCCGCTTCTACGAGCAGTACTTC	CASSRTGYGSRFYEQYF
few	TRBV4-2	TRBD2	TRBJ2-7	TGTGCCAGCAGCCAAAACGGGAGGGGGACCTACGAGCAGTACTTC	CASSQNGRGTYEQYF
once	TRBV19	NA	TRBJ1-3	TGTGCCAGTAGTATAAATCCAGCTGGAAACACCATATATTTT	CASSINPAGNTIYF
few	TRBV6-1	NA	TRBJ1-6	TGTGCCAGCAGTGCGGACATCTGGGCGGTTTATTCACCCCTCCACTTT	CASSADIWAVYSPLHF
once	TRBV28	TRBD1	TRBJ1-1	TGTGCCAGCAGTCCGCAGACAGGGAGTGAGACTGAAGCTTTCTTT	CASSPQTGSETEAFF
NA	TRBV5-6	NA	TRBJ2-2	TGTGCCAGCAGTCCGGGACTCTCGAACACCGGGGAGCTGTTTTTT	CASSPGLSNTGELFF
few	TRBV7-8	NA	TRBJ2-7	TGTGCCAGCAGCTTAAATGTCCGCGAGCAGTACTTC	CASSLNVREQYF
NA	TRBV19	TRBD2	TRBJ2-7	TGTGCCAGTAGCCCCCTAGCGGGGGAAAGTGGCGAGCAGTACTTC	CASSPLAGESGEQYF
NA	TRBV5-1	TRBD1	TRBJ2-3	TGCGCCAGCAGCTTCGGGACAGTCGATAGCACAGATACGCAGTATTTT	CASSFGTVDSTDTQYF
NA	TRBV4-1	TRBD2	TRBJ2-7	TGCGCCAGCAGTCCCGCGAGCGGGGGGTACGGGCAGTACTTC	CASSPASGGYGQYF
NA	TRBV28	TRBD1	TRBJ1-5	TGTGCCAGCAGGCCAGGACAGGTTGGGCAAGGTCAGCCCCAGCATTTT	CASRPGQVGQGQPQHF
NA	TRBV24-1	TRBD1	TRBJ2-1	TGTGCCACCAGTGACCCCGGGCAGGGGGCTTACAATGAGCAGTTCTTC	CATSDPGQGAYNEQFF
NA	TRBV7-9	NA	TRBJ2-3	TGTGCCAGCAGCCAACTAGTATCCGATACGCAGTATTTT	CASSQLVSDTQYF
NA	TRBV20-1	NA	TRBJ1-6	TGCAGTGCTAGTGAGGAGAATGGCTCCTATAATTCACCCCTCCACTTT	CSASEENGSYNSPLHF
NA	TRBV4-1	NA	TRBJ1-3	TGCGCCAGCAGCCCTTCCGGGTCTGTGATCTCTGGAAACACCATATATTTT	CASSPSGSVISGNTIYF
once	TRBV28	NA	TRBJ2-5	TGTGCCAGCAGTTCCCTCAGGGGAAGAGAGACCCAGTACTTC	CASSSLRGRETQYF
NA	TRBV27	NA	TRBJ2-2	TGTGCCAGCGAGGAGTCGAACACCGGGGAGCTGTTTTTT	CASEESNTGELFF
NA	TRBV11-2	NA	TRBJ2-4	TGTGCCAGCAGCTTAATGCGCACCCAGGGCATTCAGTACTTC	CASSLMRTQGIQYF
NA	TRBV24-1	NA	TRBJ2-7	TGTGCCACCAGTGACCCCAGTTCCTACGAGCAGTACTTC	CATSDPSSYEQYF
NA	TRBV18	TRBD2	TRBJ2-1	TGTGCCAGCTCACCACAGTGGCGGGAGCCCGCCAATGAGCAGTTCTTC	CASSPQWREPANEQFF
NA	TRBV2	NA	TRBJ2-5	TGTGCCAGCAGTATGGAAGAGGGAGGGACCCAGTACTTC	CASSMEEGGTQYF
NA	TRBV3-1/TRBV3-2	TRBD2	TRBJ2-5	TGTGCCAGCAGCCTCAAGTTGGTGACTAGCGGAGAGACCCAGTACTTC	CASSLKLVTSGETQYF
NA	TRBV6-4	TRBD2	TRBJ2-1	TGTGCCAGCAGTGACGGGACTAGCGTTATTAATGAGCAGTTCTTC	CASSDGTSVINEQFF
NA	TRBV5-1	TRBD1	TRBJ1-6	TGCGCCAGCAGCTTGGAAGGGACAGGGGGGTATTCACCCCTCCACTTT	CASSLEGTGGYSPLHF
NA	TRBV5-1	TRBD2	TRBJ2-3	TGCGCCAGCAGCTTGGCTAGCGGGGTGACAGATACGCAGTATTTT	CASSLASGVTDTQYF
NA	TRBV5-6	TRBD1	TRBJ2-2	TGTGCCAGCAGCCGGACAGGGTCGAACACCGGGGAGCTGTTTTTT	CASSRTGSNTGELFF
NA	TRBV6-5	TRBD1	TRBJ1-1	TGTGCCAGCAGACCGGGACAGGGGATGACTGAAGCTTTCTTT	CASRPGQGMTEAFF
NA	TRBV19	TRBD2	TRBJ2-3	TGTGCCAGTAGTATAGGCGCAGCGGGGGCAGATACGCAGTATTTT	CASSIGAAGADTQYF
NA	TRBV27	NA	TRBJ2-1	TGTGCCAGCAGTACCCCTCGCGGGATAGGCAATGAGCAGTTCTTC	CASSTPRGIGNEQFF
NA	TRBV9	NA	TRBJ2-2	TGTGCCAGCAGCGTACGCGGGACCTACACCGGGGAGCTGTTTTTT	CASSVRGTYTGELFF
NA	TRBV11-2	NA	TRBJ2-3	TGTGCCAGCAGCCAAGGGTCGGCGGGGACAGATACGCAGTATTTT	CASSQGSAGTDTQYF
NA	TRBV7-2	NA	TRBJ2-7	TGTGCCAGCAGCCCCCGACGGAGCTCCTACGAGCAGTACTTC	CASSPRRSSYEQYF
once	TRBV24-1	NA	TRBJ2-1	TGTGCCACCAACGGGGACTTTAGGGACAATGAGCAGTTCTTC	CATNGDFRDNEQFF
once	TRBV11-2	NA	TRBJ2-7	TGTGCCAGCAGTATCAGCTACGAGCAGTACTTC	CASSISYEQYF
NA	TRBV18	TRBD1	TRBJ1-1	TGTGCCAGCTCACCACGACAGGGGGCTGATGAAGCTTTCTTT	CASSPRQGADEAFF
NA	TRBV7-2	TRBD2	TRBJ2-5	TGTGCCAGCAGCTCGAGGGAGGGCCAAGAGACCCAGTACTTC	CASSSREGQETQYF
once	TRBV13	NA	TRBJ2-5	TGTGCCAGCAGCTCACCCCAGGGCAGAGGGGGGACCCAGTACTTC	CASSSPQGRGGTQYF
NA	TRBV11-2	NA	TRBJ2-7	TGTGCCAGCAGTCAGTTCCTAGCGAGGTCCTACGAGCAGTACTTC	CASSQFLARSYEQYF
NA	TRBV7-6	TRBD1	TRBJ1-2	TGTGCCAGCAGCTTAGGGGGGACAGAGCTCCACTATGGCTACACCTTC	CASSLGGTELHYGYTF
NA	TRBV7-6	NA	TRBJ1-1	TGTGCCAGCAGCTTAGGGGCAGGCTCTGAAGCTTTCTTT	CASSLGAGSEAFF
NA	TRBV12-3/TRBV12-4	NA	TRBJ1-2	TGTGCCAGCACCACGGGAGGGGAACGTGGCTACACCTTC	CASTTGGERGYTF
NA	TRBV19	NA	TRBJ2-3	TGTGCCAGTAGTAGTCGACTGGCGGCAGATACGCAGTATTTT	CASSSRLAADTQYF
NA	TRBV19	NA	TRBJ1-4	TGTGCCAGTAGTCTTCCGGGACAACCCTCGAAAAAACTGTTTTTT	CASSLPGQPSKKLFF